In its sample, the clone carrying this T cell receptor (beta chain) was seen many times. Antigen specificity is unknown. The source of the sample is a study of siplizumab effects on memory and regulatory T cells. Points from the study as a whole: Naive T cells appeared more diverse than memory cells and seemed to be major alloresponse contributors. Sequences below about 10^-5 frequency were poorly captured, limiting mapping of alloreactive clones.

Germline-derived CDR1 and CDR2 are MNHNS and SASEGT. The ends were cut back, 2 bases at V and 7 bases at J, with 14 bases in the middle. The CDR3 length is 14 residues. Clones were read by immunoSEQ multiplex PCR, and TCRdb kept only the in-frame ones, dropping some. This table has tens of thousands of clones, roughly 93% appearing once. This sequence joins TRBV6-1 and TRBJ1-1, with D possibly being TRBD1 (6 bases). This clonotype was sampled from a human donor in good health. The source material was CD8+ T cells sorted from blood. The CDR3 is CASSESGGASEAFF. CDR3 nucleotide sequence: TGTGCCAGCAGTGAATCGGGGGGCGCGAGTGAAGCTTTCTTT.